The rows below give T cell receptor beta chains drawn from one sample of a study of blood T cell repertoires in COVID-19. Assay used: immunoSEQ multiplex PCR; TCRdb lists only in-frame clones, some missing. Of more than 250,000 clones in the sample, 70% to 90% were seen once. Material: peripheral blood. These receptors were taken from a woman in her twenties or thirties who had recovered from COVID-19. The CDR3 runs from the conserved cysteine through the conserved F or W. A D gene is named only where the DNA matches it firmly. Part of the rows lack a size; the others show once, few, many or a class for expanded clones.

v_gene	d_gene	j_gene	abundance	CDR3aa	CDR3nt
TRBV9	TRBD1	TRBJ2-3	once	CASSVDRGRTDTQYF	TGTGCCAGCAGCGTTGACAGGGGACGCACAGATACGCAGTATTTT
TRBV27	NA	TRBJ1-3	NA	CASRGTDSGNTIYF	TGTGCCAGCAGGGGGACTGACTCTGGAAACACCATATATTTT
TRBV27	NA	TRBJ1-1	NA	CASSLARTNTEAFF	TGTGCCAGCAGTTTGGCACGAACGAACACTGAAGCTTTCTTT
TRBV11-3	NA	TRBJ2-2	once	CASSSPSTGELFF	TGTGCCAGCAGCTCTCCCTCCACCGGGGAGCTGTTTTTT
TRBV19	NA	TRBJ2-7	NA	CASSSGAGYEQYF	TGTGCCAGTAGTAGTGGGGCAGGTTACGAGCAGTACTTC
TRBV9	TRBD2	TRBJ2-3	NA	CASSPRGAGTDTQYF	TGTGCCAGCAGCCCTCGGGGAGCGGGAACGGATACGCAGTATTTT
TRBV11-1	TRBD2	TRBJ2-7	NA	CASSTTSGRYEQYF	TGTGCCAGCAGCACGACTAGCGGGAGATACGAGCAGTACTTC
TRBV5-6	TRBD2	TRBJ2-1	NA	CASSFTGTSGLGEQFF	TGTGCCAGCAGCTTCACCGGGACTAGCGGCCTTGGGGAGCAGTTCTTC
TRBV9	TRBD1	TRBJ2-5	NA	CASSEDREETQYF	TGTGCCAGCAGCGAGGACAGGGAAGAGACCCAGTACTTC
TRBV5-1	NA	TRBJ2-5	NA	CASSLGQLGVETQYF	TGCGCCAGCAGCTTGGGACAGTTAGGAGTAGAGACCCAGTACTTC
TRBV4-1	NA	TRBJ1-2	NA	CASSTRDTNYGYTF	TGCGCCAGCAGCACGAGGGACACAAACTATGGCTACACCTTC
TRBV6-6	NA	TRBJ1-4	NA	CASRLAGGGKLFF	TGTGCCAGCAGACTAGCGGGGGGAGGGAAACTGTTTTTT
TRBV28	NA	TRBJ2-7	NA	CASSLGQASTRSYEQYF	TGTGCCAGCAGTTTAGGTCAGGCCTCCACCCGCTCCTACGAGCAGTACTTC
TRBV6-5	TRBD1	TRBJ1-1	NA	CASTRQGRSPEAFF	TGTGCCAGCACCCGACAGGGGAGGAGCCCTGAAGCTTTCTTT
TRBV5-1	TRBD1	TRBJ2-1	NA	CASSSAGQGTWSYNEQFF	TGCGCCAGCAGCTCGGCGGGACAGGGGACCTGGTCCTACAATGAGCAGTTCTTC
TRBV28	NA	TRBJ1-5	NA	CASYTTQPQHF	TGTGCCAGCTATACTACTCAGCCCCAGCATTTT
TRBV5-4	NA	TRBJ1-1	NA	CASSLNLVTEAFF	TGTGCCAGCAGCTTGAATCTTGTCACTGAAGCTTTCTTT
TRBV6-2/TRBV6-3	NA	TRBJ2-1	NA	CASSYSGGLIEQFF	TGTGCCAGCAGTTACTCGGGAGGCCTTATTGAGCAGTTCTTC
TRBV5-1	NA	TRBJ2-1	NA	CASSLANGVVDEQFF	TGCGCCAGCAGCTTGGCCAACGGGGTCGTCGATGAGCAGTTCTTC
TRBV20-1	NA	TRBJ1-2	NA	CSASDPGHRNYGYTF	TGCAGTGCTAGTGACCCGGGACACCGAAACTATGGCTACACCTTC
TRBV7-9	TRBD1	TRBJ1-3	NA	CASSGTGAISGNTIYF	TGTGCCAGCAGCGGGACAGGGGCGATCTCTGGAAACACCATATATTTT
TRBV5-1	TRBD2	TRBJ2-5	NA	CASSLGGTSQETQYF	TGCGCCAGCAGCTTGGGGGGGACTAGCCAAGAGACCCAGTACTTC
TRBV3-1/TRBV3-2	TRBD2	TRBJ2-7	NA	CASSQSSGGEQYF	TGTGCCAGCAGCCAATCCTCGGGGGGCGAGCAGTACTTC
TRBV5-8	NA	TRBJ1-4	NA	CASSDGLSTNEKLFF	TGTGCCAGCTCGGACGGACTATCAACTAATGAAAAACTGTTTTTT
TRBV2	TRBD2	TRBJ2-1	NA	CASSRTSGLSYNEQFF	TGTGCCAGCAGCAGGACTAGCGGCCTCTCCTACAATGAGCAGTTCTTC
TRBV27	TRBD1	TRBJ1-5	once	CASSLSTGGFQPQHF	TGTGCCAGCAGTTTATCTACAGGGGGCTTTCAGCCCCAGCATTTT
TRBV5-4	NA	TRBJ2-4	NA	CASSLAYENIQYF	TGTGCCAGCAGCTTGGCTTATGAAAACATTCAGTACTTC
TRBV11-2	NA	TRBJ2-7	NA	CASSLEASASYEQYF	TGTGCCAGCAGCTTAGAGGCTAGCGCTTCCTACGAGCAGTACTTC
TRBV12-5	TRBD1	TRBJ2-7	NA	CASGLATGGSYEQYF	TGTGCTAGTGGTTTGGCCACAGGGGGATCCTACGAGCAGTACTTC
TRBV5-1	NA	TRBJ1-2	few	CASSLERPEGGYTF	TGCGCCAGCAGCTTGGAGCGGCCTGAGGGAGGCTACACCTTC
TRBV6-6	NA	TRBJ1-5	NA	CASSYSSGAHQPQHF	TGTGCCAGCAGTTACTCCTCCGGTGCGCATCAGCCCCAGCATTTT
TRBV28	NA	TRBJ2-7	once	CASNPLAPSYEQYF	TGTGCCAGCAACCCTCTCGCGCCATCCTACGAGCAGTACTTC
TRBV6-1	NA	TRBJ1-1	NA	CASSDGPGGNTEAFF	TGTGCCAGCAGTGACGGCCCCGGGGGGAACACTGAAGCTTTCTTT
TRBV28	NA	TRBJ2-5	NA	CASRTRLVVETQYF	TGTGCCAGCAGGACCCGACTAGTAGTAGAGACCCAGTACTTC
TRBV2	NA	TRBJ1-1	few	CASSRGENTEAFF	TGTGCCAGCAGTCGGGGGGAGAACACTGAAGCTTTCTTT
TRBV7-2	NA	TRBJ2-6	NA	CASSLVPGNVLTF	TGTGCCAGCAGCTTAGTTCCGGGCAACGTCCTGACTTTC
TRBV6-5	TRBD1	TRBJ1-1	NA	CASSRGQGDTEAFF	TGTGCCAGCAGCCGTGGACAGGGAGACACTGAAGCTTTCTTT
TRBV27	TRBD1	TRBJ1-6	NA	CASSTLTGGNSPLHF	TGTGCCAGCAGTACCCTGACAGGGGGTAATTCACCCCTCCACTTT
TRBV3-1/TRBV3-2	NA	TRBJ2-1	NA	CASSHGNEQFF	TGTGCCAGCAGCCACGGGAATGAGCAGTTCTTC
TRBV18	NA	TRBJ1-1	NA	CASSPPSGYDTEAFF	TGTGCCAGCTCACCACCGTCAGGGTATGACACTGAAGCTTTCTTT
TRBV7-9	NA	TRBJ2-1	once	CASSPPGEPRNEQFF	TGTGCCAGCAGCCCTCCGGGGGAACCTAGGAATGAGCAGTTCTTC
TRBV4-3	TRBD2	TRBJ2-1	NA	CASSQAGTSGSHNEQFF	TGCGCCAGCAGCCAAGCGGGGACTAGCGGGAGTCATAATGAGCAGTTCTTC
TRBV7-9	TRBD1	TRBJ1-5	NA	CASSLGTGDNQPQHF	TGTGCCAGCAGCTTAGGAACAGGGGATAATCAGCCCCAGCATTTT
TRBV7-6	TRBD1	TRBJ2-2	NA	CASSLVTGTTGELFF	TGTGCCAGCAGCTTAGTGACAGGGACCACCGGGGAGCTGTTTTTT